The present T cell receptor beta chain was sequenced within a study of identical twins. Whole-study findings and limits: Rather than following the same donors, the conclusions depended on cross-sectional statistical analysis.

A single record per CDR3 protein comes from TCRdb applying MiXCR to the 5' RACE reads. The sample has 450,000 or so distinct CDR3 sequences; about 14% are singletons. V was pared by 0 bases and J by 10 bases, with 10 bases between. From germline, CDR1 is SNHLY and CDR2 FYNNEI. This CDR3 spans 13 amino acids. Healthy Caucasian individuals made up all the donors. As to this clonotype: The antigen remains unidentified.

The same data also contributed to another study, on yellow fever vaccine responses in identical twins.

The source is a young woman in good health. Sequenced material: CD4+ T cells sorted from blood. The rearrangement joins TRBV2 to TRBJ2-1; D is unclear. The chain's CDR3 is CASSEALRAEQFF. Written as DNA, the CDR3 is TGTGCCAGCAGTGAAGCGCTTCGGGCCGAGCAGTTCTTC.